The 22 T cell receptor beta chains below come from one sample, sequenced in a study of T-cell reconstitution after alpha-beta-depleted transplantation in children. Preparation of the TCRbeta library was carried out with unique molecular identifiers. One entry per CDR3 protein, called by TCRdb with MiXCR from the PCR reads. This sample has approximately 200,000 distinct CDR3 sequences, with 6.3% found just once. Sequenced material: PBMCs, taken before TCRalphabeta/CD19-depleted stem cell transplant. These receptors originate from a girl under three years old with combined immunodeficiency, due to receive a stem cell transplant.

This clonotype was detected many times. This rearrangement joins TRBV12-3 or TRBV12-4 to TRBJ1-1, with D hard to call. CDR3 length equals 13 residues. The V end lost 6 bases, the J end lost 6 bases, and 14 bases lay between the germline ends. The CDR3 region has the DNA TGTGCCAGCAGCTCTACGTTCCGGGCTGAAGCTTTCTTT. Translating gives CASSSTFRAEAFF.

This clonotype was observed a few times. The rearrangement uses TRBV6-5 and TRBJ2-1; D not certain. Trimming took 2 bases from V and 6 from J, leaving 8 bases between them. Germline V gene data show CDR1 as MNHEY and CDR2 as SVGAGI. The CDR3 extends over 13 amino acids. DNA of the CDR3: TGTGCCAGCAGTTACAAATATACCAATGAGCAGTTCTTC. Translating it yields CASSYKYTNEQFF.

The CDR3 nucleotides read TGTGCCAGCAACAAGCGGGAGGGGAACAATGAGCAGTTCTTC. Its translation is CASNKREGNNEQFF. V is TRBV2 and J is TRBJ2-1, with 10 bases aligning to TRBD2. After removal of 7 bases from V and 5 bases from J, the junction contained 5 bases not matched to a gene. This CDR3 region has 14 residues. Germline V gives CDR1 SNHLY, CDR2 FYNNEI.

The V call is TRBV9, the J call TRBJ1-4; D remains unclear. Per the germline V gene, CDR1 is SGDLS and CDR2 is YYNGEE. The CDR3 is 14 amino acids. Trimming stripped 6 bases from V and 5 bases from J, with 14 bases between. The CDR3 region has the DNA TGTGCCAGCACCCCGTCCGGGTCCAATGAAAAACTGTTTTTT. Its protein is CASTPSGSNEKLFF.

This clonotype was seen at least ten times. The CDR3: CASSPLGGMNTEAFF. The CDR3 DNA reads TGTGCCAGCAGCCCCCTGGGCGGAATGAACACTGAAGCTTTCTTT. V and J are TRBV11-2 and TRBJ1-1; D remains ambiguous. This CDR3 is built from 15 residues. Germline lookup yields CDR1 SGHAT and CDR2 FQNNGV. The V end was cut by 5 bases, the J end by 0 bases, with 13 bases between. The complete variable domain, with remaining parts taken from reference TRBV11-2 and TRBJ1-1, reads EAGVAQSPRYKIIEKRQSVAFWCNPISGHATLYWYQQILGQGPKLLIQFQNNGVVDDSQLPKDRFSAERLKGVDSTLKIQPAKLEDSAVYLCASSPLGGMNTEAFFGQGTRLTVV.

Ten or more counts support this clonotype. This chain joins TRBV3-1 and TRBJ2-3; the match to TRBD2 covers 7 bases. CDR1 and CDR2 from the germline V gene are LGHDT and YNNKEL (reference sequence). The CDR3 totals 18 residues. The trim removed 8 bases at V and 7 bases at J, leaving 24 bases unmatched. CDR3 sequence (DNA): TGTGCCAGCCAAAGATCCGGAGGACTAGACCCCTTGAGTAATACGCAGTATTTT. This sequence encodes CASQRSGGLDPLSNTQYF.

This clonotype occurred many times. This sequence joins TRBV12-3 or TRBV12-4 and TRBJ2-5; D possibly corresponds to TRBD2 (5 bases). This CDR3 is built from 15 residues. V dropped 3 bases and J dropped 3 bases, with 14 bases sitting between them. CDR3 bases: TGTGCCAGCAGTTTGAGAGGGCGGATCAAAGAGACCCAGTACTTC. It codes for CASSLRGRIKETQYF.

This clonotype has ten or more counts. The V call is TRBV10-3, the J call TRBJ2-7; D uncertain. Trimming removed 2 bases at V and 0 bases at J, with 8 bases between. The CDR3 has 14 residues. Germline CDR1 and CDR2: ENHRY and SYGVKD. As DNA, the CDR3 is TGTGCCATCAGTGAGACGGGCACCTCCTACGAGCAGTACTTC. Amino acids: CAISETGTSYEQYF.

This clonotype came up a few times. The CDR3 sequence: CASSIYRGNTEAFF. CDR3 sequence (DNA): TGTGCCAGCAGCATCTACAGGGGGAACACTGAAGCTTTCTTT. This rearrangement joins TRBV5-5 to TRBJ1-1; the match to TRBD1 covers 7 bases. This CDR3 is built from 14 residues. The germline V gene encodes CDR1 SGHKS and CDR2 YYEKEE (reference sequence). V lost 4 bases and J lost 1; bases outside the gene matches: 4.

This clonotype was seen at least ten times. V is TRBV28 and J is TRBJ2-7; 8 bases agree with TRBD1. Trimming at V came to 6 bases and at J to 1 base, leaving 8 bases not matched to a gene. The CDR3 has 15 amino acids. Germline assignment: CDR1 MDHEN and CDR2 SYDVKM. This chain's CDR3 is CASRTYRDRSYEQYF. In nucleotides, the CDR3 is TGTGCCAGCAGAACATACCGGGACAGGTCCTACGAGCAGTACTTC. Using reference TRBV28 and TRBJ2-7 for the parts outside the CDR3, the full variable domain is DVKVTQSSRYLVKRTGEKVFLECVQDMDHENMFWYRQDPGLGLRLIYFSYDVKMKEKGDIPEGYSVSREKKERFSLILESASTNQTSMYLCASRTYRDRSYEQYFGPGTRLTVT.

At least ten counts were recorded for this clonotype. The V and J genes are TRBV7-2 and TRBJ1-1; 9 nucleotides match TRBD1. Germline-derived CDR1 and CDR2 are SGHTA and FQGNSA. With 5 bases clipped from V and 3 bases from J, the junction kept 4 bases outside the gene matches. The CDR3 runs 14 residues. CDR3 residues: CASSPWTGDTEAFF. In nucleotides, the CDR3 is TGTGCCAGCAGCCCCTGGACAGGGGACACTGAAGCTTTCTTT.

This clonotype was counted many times. The gene calls are TRBV20-1 and TRBJ2-5; perhaps TRBD2 as D (6 bases). CDR3 length: 13 residues. Germline lookup yields CDR1 DFQATT and CDR2 SNEGSKA (reference sequence). Trimming cost V 4 bases and J 1 base, with 10 bases left between them. The CDR3, as DNA: TGCAGTGCTAATCGGGACTTCCAAGAGACCCAGTACTTC. Its translation is CSANRDFQETQYF.

In this sample, this clonotype turned up many times. This chain links TRBV12-3 or TRBV12-4 with TRBJ1-6, with D perhaps matching TRBD1 (6 bases). CDR3 size: 14 residues. V was shortened by 4 bases and J by 5 bases, with 9 bases between the two germline ends. The CDR3 spells CASSSRGNNSPLHF. The DNA for the CDR3 is TGTGCCAGCAGTTCAAGGGGGAATAATTCACCCCTCCACTTT.

This clonotype has ten or more counts. J is TRBJ2-5 and V is TRBV15; the D is unclear. V gave up 5 bases and J gave up 3 bases, with 13 bases separating them. The CDR3 consists of 14 residues. Germline CDR1 is LNHNV and CDR2 is YYDKDF (reference sequence). This CDR3 reads CATSGILSKETQYF. In nucleotides, the CDR3 is TGTGCCACCAGCGGTATCCTGTCGAAAGAGACCCAGTACTTC.

This clonotype appeared many times. The J gene is TRBJ2-5, the V gene TRBV28; weak D call: TRBD2 (6 bases). The germline V and J ends were trimmed by 5 bases and 2 bases, with 27 bases remaining between them. The CDR3 totals 19 residues. CDR1 and CDR2 (germline): MDHEN, SYDVKM. CDR3 region: CASSTPGYSGTWVQETQYF. CDR3 nucleotides: TGTGCCAGCAGTACACCAGGATATTCCGGGACTTGGGTACAAGAGACCCAGTACTTC.

This clonotype was seen many times. This chain uses TRBV6-2 or TRBV6-3 with TRBJ1-1; D is uncertain. This CDR3 is built from 12 residues. Per the germline V gene, CDR1 is MNHEY and CDR2 is SVGEGT. Trimming took off 6 bases at V and 10 bases at J, with 15 bases between the two ends. The CDR3 nucleotides read TGTGCCAGCAGCCCCACCCCACCGGGAGCTTTCTTT. Translation: CASSPTPPGAFF.

At least ten counts were recorded for this clonotype. The chain joins TRBV23-1 to TRBJ2-3; tentative D call: TRBD2 (7 bases). TRBV23-1 carries the ORF label, with uncertain function. The length of the CDR3 is 18 residues. The V end was cut by 0 bases, the J end by 1 base, with 17 bases between. This CDR3 reads CASSQSAEGGARTDTQYF. The CDR3 coding sequence is TGCGCCAGCAGTCAATCGGCTGAAGGGGGGGCGCGCACAGATACGCAGTATTTT.

This clonotype showed up many times. The chain links TRBV27 to TRBJ2-7; D perhaps matches TRBD2 (5 bases). Germline loops: CDR1 MNHEY, CDR2 SMNVEV (reference sequence). V shed 3 bases and J shed 6 bases, with 12 bases lying between them. This CDR3 comprises 13 residues. The CDR3 spells CASSFSEEAEQYF. DNA of the CDR3: TGTGCCAGCAGTTTTTCAGAGGAGGCCGAGCAGTACTTC.

This clonotype was counted ten times or more. The chain recombines TRBV18 with TRBJ2-1; 8 nucleotides align to TRBD2. Germline assignment: CDR1 KGHSH and CDR2 LQKENI. The CDR3 sequence is 17 residues long. V shed 0 bases and J 0 bases; nucleotides not matched to a gene: 4. CDR3 DNA: TGTGCCAGCTCACCACCGTACGGGGGGGTCTCCTACAATGAGCAGTTCTTC. It codes for CASSPPYGGVSYNEQFF.

This clonotype was recorded at least ten times. J is TRBJ2-7 and V is TRBV29-1; 11 nucleotides align to TRBD1. The CDR3 runs 12 residues. The ends lost 5 bases at V and 6 bases at J; junction bases unmatched: 3. CDR1 is SQVTM and CDR2 is ANQGSEA in the germline V gene. CDR3 coding DNA: TGCAGCGTTCATGGGACAGGGGGCGAGCAGTACTTC. Encoded protein: CSVHGTGGEQYF.

This clonotype was counted at least ten times. One junction end does not reproduce the germline sequence, and a read error may be involved. The chain couples TRBV15 to TRBJ1-1; possible D gene TRBD1, 6 bases. Germline loops: CDR1 LNHNV, CDR2 YYDKDF (reference sequence). The CDR3 consists of 13 residues. The CDR3 spells CATSRNWTVHFPF. Here the CDR3 DNA reads TGTGCCACCAGCAGAAACTGGACAGTCCACTTCCCCTTT. Using reference TRBV15 and TRBJ1-1 for the parts outside the CDR3, the full variable domain is DAMVIQNPRYQVTQFGKPVTLSCSQTLNHNVMYWYQQKSSQAPKLLFHYYDKDFNNEADTPDNFQSRRPNTSFCFLDIRSPGLGDTAMYLCATSRNWTVHFPFGQGTRLTVV.

Many counts were recorded for this clonotype. The V and J genes are TRBV12-3 or TRBV12-4 and TRBJ1-1, with D unresolved. V lost 2 bases and J 8 bases, leaving 6 bases between the germline ends. The CDR3 spans 11 residues. The CDR3 sequence: CASSLSGEAFF. The CDR3 DNA is TGTGCCAGCAGTTTAAGCGGGGAAGCTTTCTTT.